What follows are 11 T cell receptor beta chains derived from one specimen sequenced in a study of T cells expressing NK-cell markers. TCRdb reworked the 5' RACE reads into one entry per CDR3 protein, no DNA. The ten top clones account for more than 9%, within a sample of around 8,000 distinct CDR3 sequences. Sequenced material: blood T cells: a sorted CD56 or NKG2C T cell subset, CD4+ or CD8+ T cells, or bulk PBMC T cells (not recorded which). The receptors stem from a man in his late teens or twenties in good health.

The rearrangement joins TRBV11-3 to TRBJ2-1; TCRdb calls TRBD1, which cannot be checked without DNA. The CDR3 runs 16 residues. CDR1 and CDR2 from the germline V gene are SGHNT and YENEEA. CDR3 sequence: CASSSPSGTGHNEQFF.

CDR3 in amino acids: CAISESVREVKNIQYF. The chain links TRBV10-3 to TRBJ2-4; the TRBD2 assignment by TCRdb is unverifiable without DNA. From germline, CDR1 is ENHRY and CDR2 SYGVKD. CDR3 length: 16 residues.

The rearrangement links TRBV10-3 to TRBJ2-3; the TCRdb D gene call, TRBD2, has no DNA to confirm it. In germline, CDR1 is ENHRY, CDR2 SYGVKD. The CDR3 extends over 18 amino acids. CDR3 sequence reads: CAIGREREGQRGTDTQYF.

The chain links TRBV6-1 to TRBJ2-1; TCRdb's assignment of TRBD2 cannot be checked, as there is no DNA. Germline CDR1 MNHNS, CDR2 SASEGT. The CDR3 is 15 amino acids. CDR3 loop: CASRSGTSGVNEQFF.

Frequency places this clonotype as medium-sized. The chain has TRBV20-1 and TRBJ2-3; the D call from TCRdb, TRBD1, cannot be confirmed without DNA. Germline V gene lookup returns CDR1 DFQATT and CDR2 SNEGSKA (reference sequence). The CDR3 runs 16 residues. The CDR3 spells CSASSPQGVGTDTQYF.

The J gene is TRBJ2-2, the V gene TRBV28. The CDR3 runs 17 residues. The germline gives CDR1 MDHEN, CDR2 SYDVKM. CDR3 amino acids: CASYPVVAENTGELFFF.

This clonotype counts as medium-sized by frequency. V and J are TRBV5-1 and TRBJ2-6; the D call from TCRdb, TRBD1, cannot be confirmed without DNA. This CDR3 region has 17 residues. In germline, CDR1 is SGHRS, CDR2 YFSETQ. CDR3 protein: CASSLRGAPSGANVLTF.

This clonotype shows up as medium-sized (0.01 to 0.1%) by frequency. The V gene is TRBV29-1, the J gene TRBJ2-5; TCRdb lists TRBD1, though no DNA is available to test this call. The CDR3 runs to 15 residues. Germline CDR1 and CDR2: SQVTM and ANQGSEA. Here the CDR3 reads CSVRGGKQGLETQYF.

CDR3 loop: CATSRVRGQNEKLFF. The chain uses TRBV15 and TRBJ1-4; TCRdb's assignment of TRBD1 cannot be checked, as there is no DNA. Germline lookup yields CDR1 LNHNV and CDR2 YYDKDF (reference sequence). This CDR3 has 15 amino acids.

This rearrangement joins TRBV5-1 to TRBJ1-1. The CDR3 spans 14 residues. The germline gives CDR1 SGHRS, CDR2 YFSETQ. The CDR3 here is CASSLVGGDTEAFF.

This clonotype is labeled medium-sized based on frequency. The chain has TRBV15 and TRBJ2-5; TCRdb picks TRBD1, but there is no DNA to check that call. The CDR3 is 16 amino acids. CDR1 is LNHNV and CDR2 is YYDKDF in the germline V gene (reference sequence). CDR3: CATSRDAWQGQETQYF.